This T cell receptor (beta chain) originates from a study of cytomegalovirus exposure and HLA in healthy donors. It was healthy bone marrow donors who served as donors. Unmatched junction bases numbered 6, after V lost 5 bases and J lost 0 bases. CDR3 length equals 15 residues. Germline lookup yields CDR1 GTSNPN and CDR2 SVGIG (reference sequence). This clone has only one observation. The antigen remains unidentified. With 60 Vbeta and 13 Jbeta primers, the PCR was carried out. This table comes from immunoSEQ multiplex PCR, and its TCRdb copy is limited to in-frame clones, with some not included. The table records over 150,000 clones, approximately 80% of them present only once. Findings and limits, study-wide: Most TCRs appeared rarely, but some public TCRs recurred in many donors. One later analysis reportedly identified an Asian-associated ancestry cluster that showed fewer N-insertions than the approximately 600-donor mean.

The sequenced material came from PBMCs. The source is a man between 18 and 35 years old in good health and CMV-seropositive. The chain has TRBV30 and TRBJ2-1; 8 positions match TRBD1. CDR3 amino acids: CAWAPGGASYNEQFF. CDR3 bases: TGTGCCTGGGCCCCAGGGGGCGCCTCCTACAATGAGCAGTTCTTC.